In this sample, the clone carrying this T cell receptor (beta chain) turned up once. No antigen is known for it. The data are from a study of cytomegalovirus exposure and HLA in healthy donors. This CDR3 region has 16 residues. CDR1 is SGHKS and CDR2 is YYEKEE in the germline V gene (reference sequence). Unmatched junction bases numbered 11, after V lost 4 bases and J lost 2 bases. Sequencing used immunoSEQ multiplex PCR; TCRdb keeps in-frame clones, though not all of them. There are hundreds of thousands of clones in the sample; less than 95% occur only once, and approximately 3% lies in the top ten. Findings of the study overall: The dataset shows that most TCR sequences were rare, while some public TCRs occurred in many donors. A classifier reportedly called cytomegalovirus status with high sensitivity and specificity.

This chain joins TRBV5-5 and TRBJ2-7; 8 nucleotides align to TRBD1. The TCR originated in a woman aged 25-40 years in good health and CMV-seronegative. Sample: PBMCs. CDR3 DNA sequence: TGTGCCAGCAGCCCCAGGACAGGGATGGGGCCCTACGAGCAGTACTTC. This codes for CASSPRTGMGPYEQYF.